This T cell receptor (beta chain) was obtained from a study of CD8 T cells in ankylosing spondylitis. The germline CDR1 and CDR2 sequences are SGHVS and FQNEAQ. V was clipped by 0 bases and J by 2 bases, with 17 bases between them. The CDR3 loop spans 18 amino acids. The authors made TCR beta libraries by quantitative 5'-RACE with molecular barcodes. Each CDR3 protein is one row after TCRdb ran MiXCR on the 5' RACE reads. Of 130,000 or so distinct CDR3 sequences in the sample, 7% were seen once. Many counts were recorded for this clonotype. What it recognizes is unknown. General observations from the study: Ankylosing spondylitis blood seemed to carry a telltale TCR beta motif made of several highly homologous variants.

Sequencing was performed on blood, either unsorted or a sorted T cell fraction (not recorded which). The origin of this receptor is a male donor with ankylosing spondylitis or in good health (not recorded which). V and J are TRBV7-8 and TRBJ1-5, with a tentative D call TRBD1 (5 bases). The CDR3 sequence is CASSLARVRVDGNQPQHF. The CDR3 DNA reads TGTGCCAGCAGCTTAGCGCGTGTCAGGGTGGATGGCAATCAGCCCCAGCATTTT.